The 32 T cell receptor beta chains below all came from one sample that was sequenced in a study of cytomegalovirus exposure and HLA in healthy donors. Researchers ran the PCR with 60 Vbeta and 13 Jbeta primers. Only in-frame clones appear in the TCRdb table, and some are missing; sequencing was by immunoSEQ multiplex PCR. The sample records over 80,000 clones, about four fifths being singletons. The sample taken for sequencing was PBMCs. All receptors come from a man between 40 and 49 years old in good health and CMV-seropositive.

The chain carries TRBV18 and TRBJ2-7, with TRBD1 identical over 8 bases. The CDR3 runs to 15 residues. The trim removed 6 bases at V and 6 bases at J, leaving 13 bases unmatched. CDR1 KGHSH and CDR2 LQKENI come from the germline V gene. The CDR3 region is CASSPTRDRPTEQYF. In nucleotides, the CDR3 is TGTGCCAGCTCCCCAACCCGGGACAGGCCCACCGAGCAGTACTTC. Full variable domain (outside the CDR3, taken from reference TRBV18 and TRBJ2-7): NAGVMQNPRHLVRRRGQEARLRCSPMKGHSHVYWYRQLPEEGLKFMVYLQKENIIDESGMPKERFSAEFPKEGPSILRIQQVVRGDSAAYFCASSPTRDRPTEQYFGPGTRLTVT.

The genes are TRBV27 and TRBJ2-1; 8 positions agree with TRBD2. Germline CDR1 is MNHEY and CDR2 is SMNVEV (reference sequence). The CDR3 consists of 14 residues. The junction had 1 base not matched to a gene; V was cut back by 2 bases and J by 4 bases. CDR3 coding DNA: TGTGCCAGCAGTTTACGGGGGGGATACAATGAGCAGTTCTTC. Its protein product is CASSLRGGYNEQFF.

The CDR3 DNA reads as TGTGCTAGTGCTCGGGGACTGGTGACCGCCGGGGGAACTGAAGCTTTCTTT. Protein: CASARGLVTAGGTEAFF. The chain links TRBV12-5 to TRBJ1-1, with TRBD1 as a possible D gene (5 bases). Looked up from germline, CDR1 is LGHNT and CDR2 is FRNRAP. CDR3 length: 17 residues. V lost 7 bases and J lost 5, with 26 bases in between.

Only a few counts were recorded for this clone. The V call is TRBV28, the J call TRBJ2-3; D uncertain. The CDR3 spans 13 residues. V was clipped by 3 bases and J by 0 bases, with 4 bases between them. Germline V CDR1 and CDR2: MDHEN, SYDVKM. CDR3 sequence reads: CASSFGSTDTQYF. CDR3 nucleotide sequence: TGTGCCAGCAGTTTCGGGAGCACAGATACGCAGTATTTT.

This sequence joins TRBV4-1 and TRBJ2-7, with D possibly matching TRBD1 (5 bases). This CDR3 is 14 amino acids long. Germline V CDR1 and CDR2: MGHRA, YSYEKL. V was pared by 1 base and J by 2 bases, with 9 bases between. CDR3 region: CASSQGTSTYEQYF. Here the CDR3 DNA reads TGCGCCAGCAGCCAAGGGACATCCACCTACGAGCAGTACTTC.

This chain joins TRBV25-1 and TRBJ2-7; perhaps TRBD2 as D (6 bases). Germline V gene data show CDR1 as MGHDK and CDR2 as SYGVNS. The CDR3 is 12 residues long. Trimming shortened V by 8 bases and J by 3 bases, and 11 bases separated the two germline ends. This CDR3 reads CASRDSRYEQYF. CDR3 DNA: TGTGCCAGCCGGGACTCCCGCTACGAGCAGTACTTC.

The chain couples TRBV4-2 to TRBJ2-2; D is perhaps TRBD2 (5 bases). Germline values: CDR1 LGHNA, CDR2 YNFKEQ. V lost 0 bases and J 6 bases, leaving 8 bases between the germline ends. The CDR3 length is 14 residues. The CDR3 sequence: CASSQEPSPGELFF. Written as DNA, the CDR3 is TGTGCCAGCAGCCAAGAACCTAGCCCCGGGGAGCTGTTTTTT.

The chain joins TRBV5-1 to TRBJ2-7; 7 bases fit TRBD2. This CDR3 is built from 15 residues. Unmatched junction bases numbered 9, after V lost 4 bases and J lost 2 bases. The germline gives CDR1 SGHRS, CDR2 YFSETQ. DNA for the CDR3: TGCGCCAGCAGCCCCTGGGGGGGGAGCACCTACGAGCAGTACTTC. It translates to CASSPWGGSTYEQYF.

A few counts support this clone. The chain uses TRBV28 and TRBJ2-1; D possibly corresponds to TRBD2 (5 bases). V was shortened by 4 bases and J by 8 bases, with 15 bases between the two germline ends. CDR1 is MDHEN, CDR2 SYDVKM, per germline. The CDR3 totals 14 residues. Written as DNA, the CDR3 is TGTGCCAGCAGTTCGCGGACCTCAGCGGATGAGCAGTTCTTC. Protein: CASSSRTSADEQFF.

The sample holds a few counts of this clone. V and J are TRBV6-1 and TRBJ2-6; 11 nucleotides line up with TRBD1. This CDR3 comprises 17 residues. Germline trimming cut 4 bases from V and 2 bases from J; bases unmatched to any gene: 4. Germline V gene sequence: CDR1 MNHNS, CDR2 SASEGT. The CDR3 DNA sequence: TGTGCCAGCAGTGGGACAGGGGGCAATCCTGGGGCCAACGTCCTGACTTTC. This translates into CASSGTGGNPGANVLTF.

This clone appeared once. DNA of the CDR3: TGTGCCAGCAGTTATGCTAGAGCGGAGACCCAGTACTTC. Amino acid sequence: CASSYARAETQYF. The chain recombines TRBV6-5 with TRBJ2-5, with no clear D. V was shortened by 3 bases and J by 5 bases, with 10 bases between the two germline ends. Germline assignment: CDR1 MNHEY and CDR2 SVGAGI. This CDR3 has 13 amino acids.

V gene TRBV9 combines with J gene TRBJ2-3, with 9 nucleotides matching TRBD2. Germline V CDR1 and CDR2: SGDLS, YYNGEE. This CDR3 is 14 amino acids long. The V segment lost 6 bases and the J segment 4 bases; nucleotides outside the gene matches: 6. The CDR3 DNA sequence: TGTGCCAGCACAGCGGGAGGCTTGGCAGATACGCAGTATTTT. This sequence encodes CASTAGGLADTQYF. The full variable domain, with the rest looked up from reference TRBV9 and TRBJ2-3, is DSGVTQTPKHLITATGQRVTLRCSPRSGDLSVYWYQQSLDQGLQFLIQYYNGEERAKGNILERFSAQQFPDLHSELNLSSLELGDSALYFCASTAGGLADTQYFGPGTRLTVL.

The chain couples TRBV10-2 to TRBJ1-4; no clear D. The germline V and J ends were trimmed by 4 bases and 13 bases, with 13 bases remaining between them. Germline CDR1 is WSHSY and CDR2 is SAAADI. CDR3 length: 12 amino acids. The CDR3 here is CASSAQEKRLFF. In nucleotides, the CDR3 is TGCGCCAGCAGTGCCCAAGAAAAGAGACTGTTTTTT.

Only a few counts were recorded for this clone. The DNA for the CDR3 is TGTGCCATCAGTGAGTCTACAGGGCCTGGGGCCAACGTCCTGACTTTC. It codes for CAISESTGPGANVLTF. This sequence joins TRBV10-3 and TRBJ2-6; D possibly corresponds to TRBD1 (6 bases). With 0 bases removed from V and 2 bases from J, the gap between germline ends came to 8 bases. The CDR3 is made up of 16 amino acids. Germline V lookup: CDR1 ENHRY, CDR2 SYGVKD.

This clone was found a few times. The CDR3 DNA reads TGCGCCAGCAGTGAGTTAGCAGGGAAAAAACTGTTTTTT. It is translated as CASSELAGKKLFF. The chain is built from TRBV10-2 and TRBJ1-4; TRBD1 is a possible D gene (5 bases). CDR1 WSHSY and CDR2 SAAADI come from the germline V gene. V lost 1 base and J 9 bases, leaving 9 bases between the germline ends. This CDR3 has 13 residues.

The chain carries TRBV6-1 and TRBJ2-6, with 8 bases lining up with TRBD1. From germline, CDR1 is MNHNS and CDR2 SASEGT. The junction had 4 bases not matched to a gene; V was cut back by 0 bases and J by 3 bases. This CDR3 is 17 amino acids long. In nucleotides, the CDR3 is TGTGCCAGCAGTGAAGCGCTCAGGGGGCATGGGGCCAACGTCCTGACTTTC. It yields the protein CASSEALRGHGANVLTF.

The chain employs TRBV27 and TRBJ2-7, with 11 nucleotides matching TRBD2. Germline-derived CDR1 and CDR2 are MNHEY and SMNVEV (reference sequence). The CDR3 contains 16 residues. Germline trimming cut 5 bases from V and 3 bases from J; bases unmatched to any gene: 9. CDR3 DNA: TGTGCCAGCAGTCTAACCCTAGCGGGAGGTCTCTACGAGCAGTACTTC. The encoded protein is CASSLTLAGGLYEQYF.

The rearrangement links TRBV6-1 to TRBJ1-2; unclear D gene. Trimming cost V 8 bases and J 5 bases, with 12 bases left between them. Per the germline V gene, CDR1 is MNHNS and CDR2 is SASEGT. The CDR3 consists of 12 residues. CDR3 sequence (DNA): TGTGCCAGCGTACTCGGGGTTTATGGCTACACCTTC. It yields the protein CASVLGVYGYTF.

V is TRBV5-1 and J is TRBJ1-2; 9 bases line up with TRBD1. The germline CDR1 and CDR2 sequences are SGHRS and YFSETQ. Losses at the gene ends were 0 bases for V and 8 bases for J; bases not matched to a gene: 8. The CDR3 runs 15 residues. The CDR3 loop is CASSLEDRGSGGYTF. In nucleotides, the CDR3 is TGCGCCAGCAGCTTGGAGGACAGGGGATCCGGGGGCTACACCTTC.

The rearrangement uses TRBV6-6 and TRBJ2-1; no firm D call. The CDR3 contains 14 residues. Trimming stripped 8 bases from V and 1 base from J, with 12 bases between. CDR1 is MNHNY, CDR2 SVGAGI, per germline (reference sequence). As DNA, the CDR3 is TGTGCCAGCCGAAACACAGTTTCCTACAATGAGCAGTTCTTC. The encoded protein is CASRNTVSYNEQFF.

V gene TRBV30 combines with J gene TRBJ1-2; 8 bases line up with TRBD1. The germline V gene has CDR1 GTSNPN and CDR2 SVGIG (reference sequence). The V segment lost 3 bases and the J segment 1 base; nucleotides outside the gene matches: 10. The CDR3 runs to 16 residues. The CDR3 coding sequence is TGTGCCTGGAGAAGGTTGGGACAGGCATATAACTATGGCTACACCTTC. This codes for CAWRRLGQAYNYGYTF.

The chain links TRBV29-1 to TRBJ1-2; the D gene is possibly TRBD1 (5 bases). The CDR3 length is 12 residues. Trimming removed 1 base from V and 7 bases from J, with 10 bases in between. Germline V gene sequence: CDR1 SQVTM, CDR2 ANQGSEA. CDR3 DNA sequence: TGCAGCGTTGAAGGGGGGGAACGTGGCTACACCTTC. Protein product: CSVEGGERGYTF.

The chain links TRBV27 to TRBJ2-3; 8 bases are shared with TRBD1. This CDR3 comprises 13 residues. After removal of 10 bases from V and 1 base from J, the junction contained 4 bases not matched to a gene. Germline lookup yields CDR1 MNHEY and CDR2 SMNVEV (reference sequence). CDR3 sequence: CATTGGGTDTQYF. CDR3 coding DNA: TGTGCCACCACAGGGGGTGGCACAGATACGCAGTATTTT.

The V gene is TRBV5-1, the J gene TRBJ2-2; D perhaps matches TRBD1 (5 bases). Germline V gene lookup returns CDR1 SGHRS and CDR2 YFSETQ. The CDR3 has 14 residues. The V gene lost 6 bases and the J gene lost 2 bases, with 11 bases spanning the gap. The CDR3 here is CASTPQANTGELFF. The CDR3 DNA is TGCGCCAGCACTCCACAGGCAAACACCGGGGAGCTGTTTTTT.

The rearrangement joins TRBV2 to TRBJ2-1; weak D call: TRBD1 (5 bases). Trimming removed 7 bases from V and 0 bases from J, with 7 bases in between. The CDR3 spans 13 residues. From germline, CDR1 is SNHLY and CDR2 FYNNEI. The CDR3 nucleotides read TGTGCCAGCAAAGACAGCTCCTACAATGAGCAGTTCTTC. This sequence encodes CASKDSSYNEQFF.

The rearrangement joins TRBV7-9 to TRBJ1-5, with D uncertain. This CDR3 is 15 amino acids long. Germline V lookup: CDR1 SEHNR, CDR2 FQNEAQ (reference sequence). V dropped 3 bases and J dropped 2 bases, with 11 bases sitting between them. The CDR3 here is CASSLEGGGNQPQHF. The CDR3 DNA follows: TGTGCCAGCAGCTTGGAGGGAGGTGGCAATCAGCCCCAGCATTTT.

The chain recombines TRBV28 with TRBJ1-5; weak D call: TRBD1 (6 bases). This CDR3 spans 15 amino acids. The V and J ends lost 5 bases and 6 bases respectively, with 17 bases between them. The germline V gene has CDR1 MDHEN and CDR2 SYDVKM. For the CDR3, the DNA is TGTGCCAGCAGTCTCCCAGCGAGAGGGGGTCAGCCCCAGCATTTT. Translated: CASSLPARGGQPQHF.

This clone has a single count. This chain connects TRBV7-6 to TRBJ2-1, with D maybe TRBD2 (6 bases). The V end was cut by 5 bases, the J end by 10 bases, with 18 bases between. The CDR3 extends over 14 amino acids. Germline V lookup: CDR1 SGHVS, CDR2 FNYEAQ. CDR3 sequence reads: CASSVRDSHEEQFF. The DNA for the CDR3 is TGTGCCAGCAGCGTCCGGGACTCCCATGAGGAGCAGTTCTTC.

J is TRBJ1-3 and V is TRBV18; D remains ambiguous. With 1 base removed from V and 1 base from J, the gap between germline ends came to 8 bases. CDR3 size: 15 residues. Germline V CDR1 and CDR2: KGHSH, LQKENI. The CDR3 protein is CASSPRQRSGNTIYF. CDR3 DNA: TGTGCCAGCTCACCACGACAAAGGTCTGGAAACACCATATATTTT.

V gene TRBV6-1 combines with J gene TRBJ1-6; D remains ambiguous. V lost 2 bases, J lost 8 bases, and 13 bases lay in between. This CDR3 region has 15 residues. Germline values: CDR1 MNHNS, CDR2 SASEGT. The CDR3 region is CASSELSGNDSPLHF. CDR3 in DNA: TGTGCCAGCAGTGAACTCTCCGGGAACGATTCACCCCTCCACTTT.

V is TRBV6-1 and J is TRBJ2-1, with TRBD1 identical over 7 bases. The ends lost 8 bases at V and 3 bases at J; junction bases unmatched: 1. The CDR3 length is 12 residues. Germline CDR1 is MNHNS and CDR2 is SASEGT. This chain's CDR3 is CASDRDYNEQFF. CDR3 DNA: TGTGCCAGCGACAGGGACTACAATGAGCAGTTCTTC.

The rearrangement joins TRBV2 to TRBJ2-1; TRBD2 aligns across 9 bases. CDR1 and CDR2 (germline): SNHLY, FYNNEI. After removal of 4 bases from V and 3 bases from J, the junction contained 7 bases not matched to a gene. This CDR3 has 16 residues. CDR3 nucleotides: TGTGCCAGCAGTGCAGGCTTTAGCGGGAGCTACAATGAGCAGTTCTTC. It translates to CASSAGFSGSYNEQFF.